These 11 T cell receptor beta chains came from one sample sequenced in a study of T cells in Graves' hyperthyroidism and ophthalmopathy. Amplified TCR beta CDR3 regions derived from RNA transcripts. HTBI primers were used for first-round RT-PCR of the TCR CDR3. TCRdb reprocessed the multiplex PCR reads via MiXCR and lists one record per CDR3 protein. Among nearly 600,000 distinct CDR3 sequences, approximately 15% were seen once, and the ten largest hold around 5.4%. Sample: blood. All receptors come from a woman in her thirties with Graves' hyperthyroidism that later progressed to Graves' ophthalmopathy.

The chain combines TRBV6-4 with TRBJ2-2, with TRBD2 matching over 10 bases. V shed 3 bases and J 2 bases; nucleotides not matched to a gene: 9. Germline V gene sequence: CDR1 MRHNA, CDR2 SNTAGT. The CDR3 is 18 amino acids. CDR3 sequence (DNA): TGTGCCAGCAGTGAGAGTGCTAGCGGGAGTGAAAACACCGGGGAGCTGTTTTTT. This encodes CASSESASGSENTGELFF.

This clonotype occurred a few times. The chain uses TRBV19 and TRBJ2-7; D unclear. Looked up from germline, CDR1 is LNHDA and CDR2 is SQIVND (reference sequence). V gave up 5 bases and J gave up 2 bases, with 19 bases separating them. The CDR3 extends over 16 amino acids. The DNA for the CDR3 is TGTGCCAGTAGTCCGACCCATTCAACTACCGCCTACGAGCAGTACTTC. Protein sequence: CASSPTHSTTAYEQYF.

This clonotype came up many times. Germline is not matched at one junction end, which may reflect a read error. This rearrangement joins TRBV27 to TRBJ2-2, with 7 bases fitting TRBD2. The CDR3 is 14 residues long. Germline V lookup: CDR1 MNHEY, CDR2 SMNVEV (reference sequence). The CDR3 reads CASSGLANTGELFF. The CDR3 nucleotides read TGCGCCAGCAGCGGACTAGCGAACACCGGGGAGCTGTTTTTT.

The rearrangement links TRBV4-2 to TRBJ2-7; perhaps TRBD2 as D (5 bases). CDR1 is LGHNA and CDR2 is YNFKEQ in the germline V gene. This CDR3 is 16 amino acids long. V was shortened by 0 bases and J by 5 bases, with 17 bases between the two germline ends. CDR3 nucleotides: TGTGCCAGCAGCCAAGAAGGGCGGGCCCAGTGGAACGAGCAGTACTTC. Protein product: CASSQEGRAQWNEQYF.

This clonotype has at least ten counts. The rearrangement joins TRBV29-1 to TRBJ2-1; the D is unclear. The germline V gene encodes CDR1 SQVTM and CDR2 ANQGSEA. The germline V and J ends were trimmed by 7 bases and 3 bases, with 16 bases remaining between them. CDR3 size: 14 residues. The CDR3 is CSATSSLLYNEQFF. In DNA form, the CDR3 reads TGCAGCGCCACCTCTAGTTTACTCTACAATGAGCAGTTCTTC.

This clonotype occurred many times. The CDR3 reads CATSKREGKLFF. The CDR3 DNA follows: TGTGCCACCAGCAAAAGGGAAGGAAAACTGTTTTTT. The chain carries TRBV15 and TRBJ1-4; no clear D gene. There are 12 residues in the CDR3. The V gene's germline CDR1 is LNHNV and CDR2 YYDKDF (reference sequence). Trimming removed 4 bases at V and 10 bases at J, with 10 bases between.

This clonotype was found a few times. The chain couples TRBV28 to TRBJ1-2; the D is unclear. The CDR3 contains 14 residues. Germline V gives CDR1 MDHEN, CDR2 SYDVKM. The V gene lost 6 bases and the J gene lost 8 bases, with 19 bases spanning the gap. DNA for the CDR3: TGTGCCAGCAGCTTAACGGTCCTCCCTGGAGGCTACACCTTC. It codes for CASSLTVLPGGYTF.

This clonotype was seen ten or more times. The chain has TRBV6-1 and TRBJ1-5; 7 bases match TRBD1. This CDR3 comprises 16 residues. The V gene end was trimmed by 7 bases and the J gene end by 2 bases; junction bases not matched to a gene: 11. Germline V CDR1 and CDR2: MNHNS, SASEGT. DNA for the CDR3: TGTGCCAGCACTAGGGACAGCCTCCCCGGCAATCAGCCCCAGCATTTT. Translating gives CASTRDSLPGNQPQHF.

This clonotype occurred many times. The chain joins TRBV7-3 to TRBJ1-1; unclear D gene. The length of the CDR3 is 14 residues. V lost 1 base and J 3 bases, leaving 9 bases between the germline ends. Germline V lookup: CDR1 SGHTA, CDR2 FQGTGA. The CDR3 region is CASSLNGVDTEAFF. The CDR3 DNA reads TGTGCCAGCAGCTTAAATGGGGTTGACACTGAAGCTTTCTTT.

This clonotype has a count of ten or more. The chain links TRBV6-2 or TRBV6-3 to TRBJ2-7; D unresolved. The CDR3 runs 14 residues. Germline V gene lookup returns CDR1 MNHEY and CDR2 SVGEGT. Trimming removed 2 bases from V and 2 bases from J, with 10 bases in between. The CDR3 region has the DNA TGTGCCAGCAGTTACGGGATGGCCCCCTACGAGCAGTACTTC. This sequence encodes CASSYGMAPYEQYF.

Concerning this clonotype: The junction departs from the called germline gene at one end, perhaps through a read error. The rearrangement joins TRBV6-1 to TRBJ2-2; a weak D match, TRBD2 (6 bases). Germline loops: CDR1 MNHNS, CDR2 SASEGT. The CDR3 loop spans 14 amino acids. The CDR3 reads CASSLCGIGGELFF. CDR3 bases: TGCGCCAGCAGCCTCTGCGGGATCGGCGGGGAGCTGTTTTTT.